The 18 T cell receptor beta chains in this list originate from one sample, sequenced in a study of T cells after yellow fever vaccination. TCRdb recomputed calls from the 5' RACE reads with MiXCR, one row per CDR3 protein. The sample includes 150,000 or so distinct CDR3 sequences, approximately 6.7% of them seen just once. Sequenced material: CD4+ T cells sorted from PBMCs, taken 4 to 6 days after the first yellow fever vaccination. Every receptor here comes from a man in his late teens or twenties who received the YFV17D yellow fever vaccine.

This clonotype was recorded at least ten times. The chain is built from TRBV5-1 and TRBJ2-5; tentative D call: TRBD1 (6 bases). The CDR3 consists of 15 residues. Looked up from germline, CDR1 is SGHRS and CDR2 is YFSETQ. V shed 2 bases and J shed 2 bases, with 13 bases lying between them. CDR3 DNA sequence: TGCGCCAGCAGCTTATCCGGGACACCTCAAGAGACCCAGTACTTC. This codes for CASSLSGTPQETQYF.

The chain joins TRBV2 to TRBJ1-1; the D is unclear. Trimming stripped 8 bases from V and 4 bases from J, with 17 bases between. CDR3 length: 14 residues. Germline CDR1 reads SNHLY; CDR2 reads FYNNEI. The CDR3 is CASRKTFLGTEAFF. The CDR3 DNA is TGTGCCAGCCGAAAGACCTTCTTGGGCACTGAAGCTTTCTTT.

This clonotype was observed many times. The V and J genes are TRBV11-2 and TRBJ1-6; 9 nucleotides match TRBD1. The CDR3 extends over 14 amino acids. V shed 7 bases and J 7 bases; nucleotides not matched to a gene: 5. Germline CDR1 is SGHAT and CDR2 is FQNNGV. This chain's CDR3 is CASTKTGGNSPLHF. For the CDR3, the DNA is TGTGCCAGCACCAAGACAGGGGGAAATTCACCCCTCCACTTT.

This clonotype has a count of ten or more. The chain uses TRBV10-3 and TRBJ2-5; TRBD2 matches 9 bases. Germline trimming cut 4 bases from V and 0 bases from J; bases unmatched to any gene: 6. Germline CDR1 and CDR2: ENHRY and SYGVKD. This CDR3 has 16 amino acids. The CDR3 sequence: CAISGGIAGDQETQYF. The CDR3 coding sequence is TGTGCCATCAGTGGGGGTATAGCGGGGGACCAAGAGACCCAGTACTTC.

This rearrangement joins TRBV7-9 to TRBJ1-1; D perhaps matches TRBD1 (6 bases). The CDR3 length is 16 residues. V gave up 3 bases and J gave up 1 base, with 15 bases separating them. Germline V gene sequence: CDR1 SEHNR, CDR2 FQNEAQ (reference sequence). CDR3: CASSFRGRGKNTEAFF. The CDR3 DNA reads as TGTGCCAGCAGCTTTCGGGGGAGGGGGAAGAACACTGAAGCTTTCTTT.

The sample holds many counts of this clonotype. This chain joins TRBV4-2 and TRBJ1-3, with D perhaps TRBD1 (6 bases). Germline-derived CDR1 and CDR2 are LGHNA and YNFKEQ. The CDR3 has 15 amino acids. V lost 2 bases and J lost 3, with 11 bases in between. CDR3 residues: CASSQQGPYGNTIYF. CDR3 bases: TGTGCCAGCAGCCAACAGGGGCCCTATGGAAACACCATATATTTT.

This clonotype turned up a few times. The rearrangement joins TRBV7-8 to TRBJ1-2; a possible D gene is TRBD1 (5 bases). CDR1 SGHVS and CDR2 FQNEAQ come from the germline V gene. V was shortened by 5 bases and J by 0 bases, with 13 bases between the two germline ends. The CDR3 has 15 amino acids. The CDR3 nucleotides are TGTGCCAGCAGCCCGAGGGACGGAGCTAACTATGGCTACACCTTC. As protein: CASSPRDGANYGYTF.

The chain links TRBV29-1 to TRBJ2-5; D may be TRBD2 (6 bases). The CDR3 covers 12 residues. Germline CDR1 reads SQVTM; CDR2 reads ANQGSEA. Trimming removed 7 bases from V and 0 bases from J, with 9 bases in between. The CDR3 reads CSAGGYQETQYF. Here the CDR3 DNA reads TGCAGCGCCGGGGGTTACCAAGAGACCCAGTACTTC.

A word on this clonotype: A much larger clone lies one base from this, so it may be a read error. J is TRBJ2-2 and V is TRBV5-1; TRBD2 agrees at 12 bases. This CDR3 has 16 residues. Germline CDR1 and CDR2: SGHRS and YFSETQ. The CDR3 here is CDSSPRLAGDTGELFF. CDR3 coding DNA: TGCGACAGCAGCCCCAGACTAGCGGGGGACACCGGGGAGCTGTTTTTT.

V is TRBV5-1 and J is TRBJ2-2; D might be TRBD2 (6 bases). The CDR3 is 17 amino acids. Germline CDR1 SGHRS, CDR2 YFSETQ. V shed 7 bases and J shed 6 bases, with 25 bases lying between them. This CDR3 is CASLPVGTSKEAGELFF. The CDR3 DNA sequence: TGCGCCAGCCTACCCGTGGGAACTAGCAAGGAAGCCGGGGAGCTGTTTTTT.

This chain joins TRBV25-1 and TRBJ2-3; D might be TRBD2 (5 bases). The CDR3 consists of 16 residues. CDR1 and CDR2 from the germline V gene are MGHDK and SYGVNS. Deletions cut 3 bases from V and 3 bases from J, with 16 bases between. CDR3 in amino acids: CASSDWILRETDTQYF. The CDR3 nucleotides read TGTGCCAGCAGTGATTGGATTTTGAGGGAGACAGATACGCAGTATTTT.

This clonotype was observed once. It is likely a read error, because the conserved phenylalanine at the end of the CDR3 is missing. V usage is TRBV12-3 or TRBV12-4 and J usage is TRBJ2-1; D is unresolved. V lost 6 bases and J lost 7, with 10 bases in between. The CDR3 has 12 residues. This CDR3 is CASRRIGNEQFS. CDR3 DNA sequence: TGTGCCAGCAGACGCATTGGTAATGAGCAGTTCTCC.

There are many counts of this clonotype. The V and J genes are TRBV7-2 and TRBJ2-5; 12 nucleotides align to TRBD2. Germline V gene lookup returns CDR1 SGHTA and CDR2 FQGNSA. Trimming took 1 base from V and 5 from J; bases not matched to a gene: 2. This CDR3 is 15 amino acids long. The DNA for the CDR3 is TGTGCCAGCAGCTTAGACGGGACTAGCGGGGAGACCCAGTACTTC. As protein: CASSLDGTSGETQYF.

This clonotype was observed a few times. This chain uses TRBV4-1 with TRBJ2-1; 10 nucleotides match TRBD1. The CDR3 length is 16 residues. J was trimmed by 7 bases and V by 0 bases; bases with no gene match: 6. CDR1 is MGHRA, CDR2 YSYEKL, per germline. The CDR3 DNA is TGCGCCAGCAGCCAAGAACCCGGGACAGGGGAGAATGAGCAGTTCTTC. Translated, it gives CASSQEPGTGENEQFF.

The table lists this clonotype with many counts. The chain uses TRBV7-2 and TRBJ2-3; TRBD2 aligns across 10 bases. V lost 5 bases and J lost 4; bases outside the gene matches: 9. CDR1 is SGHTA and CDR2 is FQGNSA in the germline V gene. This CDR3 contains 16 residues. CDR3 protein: CASSRASGGGADTQYF. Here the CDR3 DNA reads TGTGCCAGCAGCCGAGCTAGCGGGGGAGGGGCAGATACGCAGTATTTT.

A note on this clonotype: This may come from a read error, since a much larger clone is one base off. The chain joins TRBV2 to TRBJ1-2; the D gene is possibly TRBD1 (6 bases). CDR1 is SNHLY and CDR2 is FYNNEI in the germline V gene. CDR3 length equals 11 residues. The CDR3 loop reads CARGDNYSYTF. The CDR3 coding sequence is TGTGCCAGGGGGGACAACTATAGCTACACCTTC.

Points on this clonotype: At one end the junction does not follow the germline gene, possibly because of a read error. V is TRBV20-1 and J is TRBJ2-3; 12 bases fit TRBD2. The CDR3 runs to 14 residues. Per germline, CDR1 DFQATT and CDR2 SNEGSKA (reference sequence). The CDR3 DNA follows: TGCAGTGCTTTTCTAGCGGGGGGGCTCCTTACGCGGTATTTT. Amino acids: CSAFLAGGLLTRYF.

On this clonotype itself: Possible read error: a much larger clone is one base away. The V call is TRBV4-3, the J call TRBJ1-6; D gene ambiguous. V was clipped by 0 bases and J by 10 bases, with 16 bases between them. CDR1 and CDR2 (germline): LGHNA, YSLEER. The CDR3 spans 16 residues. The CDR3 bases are TGCGCCAGCAGCCAAGAAAACTGGAAGTGGGAATCACCCCTCCACTTT. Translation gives CASSQENWKWESPLHF.